Following are 23 T cell receptor beta chains from one sample sequenced in a study of blood T cell repertoires in COVID-19. Libraries were prepared by immunoSEQ multiplex PCR; TCRdb keeps only in-frame clonotypes and omits some of them. Here the sample spans some 250,000 clones, 88% being singletons. Sample: peripheral blood. The receptors were sampled from a middle-aged woman who had recovered from COVID-19.

J is TRBJ1-1 and V is TRBV27; D is possibly TRBD1 (5 bases). The V end lost 2 bases, the J end lost 2 bases, and 9 bases lay between the germline ends. Germline V gene lookup returns CDR1 MNHEY and CDR2 SMNVEV (reference sequence). This CDR3 spans 14 amino acids. CDR3 bases: TGTGCCAGCAGTTTACCGGGGGAAAACACTGAAGCTTTCTTT. Amino acids: CASSLPGENTEAFF.

The chain combines TRBV18 with TRBJ1-2; tentative D call: TRBD1 (6 bases). Trimming removed 1 base at V and 2 bases at J, with 17 bases between. The V gene's germline CDR1 is KGHSH and CDR2 LQKENI. This CDR3 is built from 17 residues. CDR3 DNA: TGTGCCAGCTCACCACGTTCTCCGGGACAAGGGAACTATGGCTACACCTTC. This codes for CASSPRSPGQGNYGYTF.

CDR3 protein: CSASSPESGV. Here the CDR3 DNA reads TGCAGTGCTAGTTCCCCCGAAAGCGGGGTC. The V call is TRBV20-1, the J call TRBJ2-7; tentative D call: TRBD2 (6 bases). The CDR3 extends over 10 amino acids. Germline values: CDR1 DFQATT, CDR2 SNEGSKA (reference sequence).

V is TRBV6-4 and J is TRBJ2-1; 9 nucleotides line up with TRBD1. The CDR3 length is 15 residues. The ends lost 5 bases at V and 2 bases at J; junction bases unmatched: 4. The germline V gene encodes CDR1 MRHNA and CDR2 SNTAGT. The CDR3 coding sequence is TGTGCCAGCAGTCCAGACAGGGGGGCCTACAATGAGCAGTTCTTC. Its protein is CASSPDRGAYNEQFF.

The genes are TRBV7-7 and TRBJ1-3; D not resolved. Germline loops: CDR1 SSHAT, CDR2 FNYEAQ (reference sequence). V gave up 1 base and J gave up 2 bases, with 12 bases separating them. The CDR3 sequence is 16 residues long. CDR3 in amino acids: CASSLGARFTGNTIYF. The DNA of the CDR3 is TGTGCCAGCAGCTTAGGCGCGCGGTTCACTGGAAACACCATATATTTT. The whole variable domain, filled in from reference TRBV7-7 and TRBJ1-3, reads GAGVSQSPRYKVTKRGQDVTLRCDPISSHATLYWYQQALGQGPEFLTYFNYEAQPDKSGLPSDRFSAERPEGSISTLTIQRTEQRDSAMYRCASSLGARFTGNTIYFGEGSWLTVV.

The gene calls are TRBV18 and TRBJ2-2; TRBD1 agrees at 7 bases. V gave up 4 bases and J gave up 2 bases; unmatched junction bases: 4. This CDR3 is 15 amino acids long. Per the germline V gene, CDR1 is KGHSH and CDR2 is LQKENI. Here the CDR3 reads CASSRDRQNTGELFF. CDR3 nucleotides: TGTGCCAGCTCACGGGACAGACAAAACACCGGGGAGCTGTTTTTT.

Concerning this clone: A much larger clone differs by one base, so this may be a read error. The rearrangement joins TRBV25-1 to TRBJ1-1; D perhaps matches TRBD1 (5 bases). V was shortened by 6 bases and J by 4 bases, with 12 bases between the two germline ends. This CDR3 is built from 13 residues. Germline CDR1 and CDR2: MGHDK and SYGVNS. CDR3 amino acids: CASSFAGGTEAFF. The CDR3 nucleotides read TGTGCCAGCAGCTTCGCGGGGGGCACTGAAGCTTTCTTT.

This clone was seen once. The chain has TRBV25-1 and TRBJ1-6; D call uncertain. The germline gives CDR1 MGHDK, CDR2 SYGVNS. This CDR3 is built from 16 residues. V was pared by 1 base and J by 10 bases, with 17 bases between. CDR3 DNA: TGTGCCAGCAGTGAATGGGGAGGCCGGCAACACTCACCCCTCCACTTT. It specifies CASSEWGGRQHSPLHF.

This clone has only one observation. This chain links TRBV29-1 with TRBJ2-2; no clear D gene. V gave up 6 bases and J gave up 0 bases, with 5 bases separating them. The germline V gene encodes CDR1 SQVTM and CDR2 ANQGSEA. The CDR3 covers 12 residues. The CDR3, as DNA: TGCAGCGTGTCCTCGAACACCGGGGAGCTGTTTTTT. Translated: CSVSSNTGELFF.

The CDR3 coding sequence is TGTGCCAGCAGCTTAGCTATGGGAGGCCCGAGCACAGATACGCAGTATTTT. Translated, it gives CASSLAMGGPSTDTQYF. The V and J genes are TRBV7-9 and TRBJ2-3, with a tentative D call TRBD2 (6 bases). The V end lost 0 bases, the J end lost 0 bases, and 13 bases lay between the germline ends. Per the germline V gene, CDR1 is SEHNR and CDR2 is FQNEAQ (reference sequence). This CDR3 comprises 17 residues.

The V and J genes are TRBV5-1 and TRBJ1-1, with 10 bases lining up with TRBD1. The ends lost 0 bases at V and 7 bases at J; junction bases unmatched: 12. CDR1 is SGHRS, CDR2 YFSETQ, per germline. This CDR3 region has 17 residues. DNA for the CDR3: TGCGCCAGCAGCTTGGTGCCTAGGGGACAGGGGCAAGGTGAAGCTTTCTTT. This encodes CASSLVPRGQGQGEAFF.

The V and J genes are TRBV27 and TRBJ1-6, with TRBD1 matching over 10 bases. CDR1 is MNHEY and CDR2 is SMNVEV in the germline V gene (reference sequence). CDR3 length: 15 amino acids. The V segment lost 5 bases and the J segment 7 bases; nucleotides outside the gene matches: 5. CDR3 DNA: TGTGCCAGCAGTCCCCGACAGGGGGCCAATTCACCCCTCCACTTT. This encodes CASSPRQGANSPLHF.

V usage is TRBV21-1 and J usage is TRBJ1-5; no check of the table's D call, TRBD1, against the DNA was made. TRBV21-1 is deemed a pseudogene. The CDR3 has 16 amino acids. The CDR3: CASSKAGRVGNQPQHF. The CDR3 DNA reads TGTGCCAGCAGCAAAGCGGGCAGGGTCGGCAATCAGCCCCAGCATTTT.

V gene TRBV2 combines with J gene TRBJ1-1; TRBD1 might be the D (6 bases). The CDR3 covers 15 residues. Germline lookup yields CDR1 SNHLY and CDR2 FYNNEI. V lost 5 bases and J lost 4, with 17 bases in between. The CDR3 region is CASSYRDTAFTEAFF. CDR3 coding DNA: TGTGCCAGCAGTTACCGGGACACGGCGTTCACTGAAGCTTTCTTT.

The genes are TRBV6-5 and TRBJ1-5; D gene unclear. This CDR3 has 13 residues. The V end was cut by 6 bases, the J end by 4 bases, with 10 bases between. From germline, CDR1 is MNHEY and CDR2 SVGAGI. CDR3 DNA: TGTGCCAGCAGGCGCGCGGGGAATCAGCCCCAGCATTTT. It yields the protein CASRRAGNQPQHF.

The gene calls are TRBV5-1 and TRBJ2-3, with 9 positions matching TRBD2. The germline V gene encodes CDR1 SGHRS and CDR2 YFSETQ. CDR3 size: 15 residues. The trim removed 4 bases at V and 8 bases at J, leaving 11 bases unmatched. Written as DNA, the CDR3 is TGCGCCAGCAGCCCGGGACTAGCCGCGCAGGGTACGCAGTATTTT. Its protein product is CASSPGLAAQGTQYF.

The V call is TRBV11-2, the J call TRBJ2-1, with TRBD2 matching 7 bases. CDR3 length equals 15 residues. Trimming removed 4 bases from V and 0 bases from J; junction bases left unmatched: 3. The germline gives CDR1 SGHAT, CDR2 FQNNGV. The CDR3 DNA reads as TGTGCCAGCAGCTGGGGCGGGGGCTCCTACAATGAGCAGTTCTTC. This gives the protein CASSWGGGSYNEQFF.

The CDR3 DNA sequence: TGTGCCAGCAGCCGGACTAGCGGGAGGGCCCTCCCCGGGGAGCTGTTTTTT. This translates into CASSRTSGRALPGELFF. The chain carries TRBV7-9 and TRBJ2-2, with TRBD2 matching 15 bases. The ends lost 5 bases at V and 6 bases at J; junction bases unmatched: 7. Germline CDR1 reads SEHNR; CDR2 reads FQNEAQ (reference sequence). The CDR3 spans 17 residues.

This chain connects TRBV19 to TRBJ1-2; D is ambiguous. The V and J ends lost 3 bases and 1 base respectively, with 9 bases between them. CDR1 and CDR2 from the germline V gene are LNHDA and SQIVND (reference sequence). The CDR3 contains 14 residues. The CDR3 spells CASSMGADNYGYTF. The CDR3 DNA is TGTGCCAGTAGTATGGGAGCAGATAACTATGGCTACACCTTC.

The V and J genes are TRBV7-8 and TRBJ1-2, with a weak D call TRBD1 (6 bases). V lost 1 base and J 6 bases, leaving 9 bases between the germline ends. Germline CDR1 and CDR2: SGHVS and FQNEAQ. The CDR3 consists of 13 residues. CDR3 sequence (DNA): TGTGCCAGCAGCTTAGAAGGGGGTGATGGCTACACCTTC. Translated, it gives CASSLEGGDGYTF.

This chain uses TRBV29-1 with TRBJ1-3; D is uncertain. V was trimmed by 4 bases and J by 4 bases, leaving 11 bases between them. The CDR3 spans 13 residues. Per germline, CDR1 SQVTM and CDR2 ANQGSEA. The CDR3 DNA reads TGCAGCGTTGGGGCAACCCAAGGAAACACCATATATTTT. Amino acids: CSVGATQGNTIYF.

This chain uses TRBV5-1 with TRBJ2-7, with 8 bases identical to TRBD2. The junction had 9 bases not matched to a gene; V was cut back by 4 bases and J by 0 bases. The germline gives CDR1 SGHRS, CDR2 YFSETQ. The CDR3 is 16 amino acids. The CDR3 region is CASSPGGTRSSYEQYV. Here the CDR3 DNA reads TGCGCCAGCAGCCCGGGGGGGACTCGCAGCTCCTACGAGCAGTACGTC.

This clone appeared a single time. The chain has TRBV5-8 and TRBJ2-1, with 8 bases that match TRBD2. Per germline, CDR1 SGHTS and CDR2 YDEGEE. J gave up 0 bases and V 7 bases, and 6 bases lay outside the gene matches. This CDR3 is built from 15 residues. In DNA, the CDR3 is TGTGCCAGCCGCCCTAGCGGGTACTCCTACAATGAGCAGTTCTTC. Translating gives CASRPSGYSYNEQFF.